This T cell receptor beta chain appears in the sequencing data of a study of T cell responses to AZD1222 COVID-19 vaccine. The protocol was immunoSEQ multiplex PCR, while the TCRdb copy is restricted to in-frame clones and leaves out a portion. The sample carries about 210,000 clones, roughly 94% recorded once. The CDR3 extends over 17 amino acids. Trimming pared 5 bases from V and 6 bases from J, leaving 25 bases between. Germline V lookup: CDR1 MNHEY, CDR2 SVGEGT. This sequence was found in an adult who received the MenACWY meningococcal vaccine as a control. This chain connects TRBV6-2 or TRBV6-3 to TRBJ1-1; D may be TRBD1 (6 bases). Material: peripheral blood, obtained 28 days after the second dose of the MenACWY control vaccine. The CDR3 DNA follows: TGTGCCAGCAGTCCCCCAGGACAGCTCCTAGTGGGCGCTGAAGCTTTCTTT. It specifies CASSPPGQLLVGAEAFF.